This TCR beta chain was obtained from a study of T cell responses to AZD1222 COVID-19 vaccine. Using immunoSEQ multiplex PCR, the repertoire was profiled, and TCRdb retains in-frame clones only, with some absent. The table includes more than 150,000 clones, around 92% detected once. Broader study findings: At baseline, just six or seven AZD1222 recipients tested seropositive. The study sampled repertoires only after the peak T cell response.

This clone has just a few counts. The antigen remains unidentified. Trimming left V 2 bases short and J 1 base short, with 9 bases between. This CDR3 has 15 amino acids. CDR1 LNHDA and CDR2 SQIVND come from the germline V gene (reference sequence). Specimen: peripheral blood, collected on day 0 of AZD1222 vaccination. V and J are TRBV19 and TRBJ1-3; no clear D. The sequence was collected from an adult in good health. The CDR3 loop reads CASSINWQSGNTIYF. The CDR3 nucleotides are TGTGCCAGTAGTATAAACTGGCAGTCTGGAAACACCATATATTTT.